This TCR beta chain was captured in a study of shared clonotypes between healthy human individuals. Study-level results: Some clonotypes were shared by all four sorted-subset donors, while others were not shared. The non-shared ones had lower generation probabilities than the shared ones.

Per the germline V gene, CDR1 is SNHLY and CDR2 is FYNNEI. V was pared by 5 bases and J by 4 bases, with 12 bases between. The CDR3 sequence is 14 residues long. Per sorted-subset replicate PCR, input was 150 to 250 ng DNA, representing 30,000 to 35,000 T cell genomes. The method was immunoSEQ multiplex PCR; TCRdb's version includes in-frame clones alone and lacks a portion of them. The profile shows about 1 million clones, roughly 70% of them singletons. To note about this clone: Antigen specificity is unknown. In the same sample, other DNA sequences code for this CDR3.

The sequencing input was memory CD4+ T cells sorted from blood. This sample's subset: CD45RA-negative fraction. V and J are TRBV2 and TRBJ1-3; the D gene is possibly TRBD1 (5 bases). The sequence was obtained from a man between 18 and 29 years old in good health. The CDR3 bases are TGTGCCAGCAGTCTATGGGGCTCCGGAAACACCATATATTTT. Translation gives CASSLWGSGNTIYF.